This T cell receptor beta chain was recorded in a study of technical replicates of blood from four donors. Clones were sequenced by immunoSEQ multiplex PCR, and TCRdb holds only the in-frame ones, with some missing. In the table there are about 89,000 clones, approximately 96% of which are singletons. The CDR3 sequence is 16 residues long. Germline CDR1 is SGDLS and CDR2 is YYNGEE. V was clipped by 6 bases and J by 0 bases; unmatched bases: 4. The sequencing sample was made of T cells isolated from PBMCs. V gene TRBV9 combines with J gene TRBJ2-2; 11 nucleotides match TRBD2. This clonotype was obtained from a human donor in good health. The CDR3 DNA is TGTGCCAGCACCTCTAGCGGGGGGCCGAACACCGGGGAGCTGTTTTTT. Translation gives CASTSSGGPNTGELFF.